This T cell receptor beta chain appears in the sequencing data of a study of shared clonotypes between healthy human individuals. For the study at large: Researchers assigned three CD4 naive, three CD4 memory, two CD8 naive and one CD8 memory plate to each donor.

Broader study findings: Non-shared clonotypes showed lower generation probabilities than clonotypes common to all four donors.

A remark on this clone: The target antigen is unknown.

Trimming removed 1 base at V and 2 bases at J, with 12 bases between. The germline V gene has CDR1 SEHNR and CDR2 FQNEAQ (reference sequence). The CDR3 sequence is 16 residues long. Authors' processing steps: Filtering differed because ImmunoSEQ produced junction-only sequences that carried no quality scores. The protocol was immunoSEQ multiplex PCR, while the TCRdb copy is restricted to in-frame clones and leaves out a portion. Clone size and V and J calls were adopted from that table, with D and trimming inferred from the DNA. The sample shows more than 850,000 clones, roughly 74% of them seen only once. Both subsets, CD45RA+ naive and CD45RA-negative memory, were split from the CD4+ cells.

The chain recombines TRBV7-9 with TRBJ2-4; possibly TRBD2 for D (5 bases). This sequence was found in a man aged 18 to 35 in good health. Some clones in this sample may be carry-over from other donors' samples. The sample taken for sequencing was memory CD4+ T cells from PBMCs. Subset: CD45RA-negative fraction. For the CDR3, the DNA is TGTGCCAGCAGCTTAGGAGGCTCGGGGACCAAAAACATTCAGTACTTC. This translates into CASSLGGSGTKNIQYF. Full variable domain (missing parts from reference TRBV7-9 and TRBJ2-4): DTGVSQNPRHKITKRGQNVTFRCDPISEHNRLYWYRQTLGQGPEFLTYFQNEAQLEKSRLLSDRFSAERPKGSFSTLEIQRTEQGDSAMYLCASSLGGSGTKNIQYFGAGTRLSVL.